These 13 T cell receptor beta chains came from one sample sequenced in a study of blood T cell repertoires in COVID-19. Assay used: immunoSEQ multiplex PCR; TCRdb lists only in-frame clones, some missing. The sample consists of over 200,000 clones, about nine tenths of them appearing once. The sequencing input was PBMCs or T cells enriched from blood (not recorded which). Receptor source: a young man with acute COVID-19.

The V call is TRBV19, the J call TRBJ1-3, with unresolved D. The germline V and J ends were trimmed by 10 bases and 0 bases, with 4 bases remaining between them. The germline V gene encodes CDR1 LNHDA and CDR2 SQIVND (reference sequence). The CDR3 sequence is 11 residues long. The CDR3 DNA reads as TGTGCCACCAGCTCTGGAAACACCATATATTTT. The encoded protein is CATSSGNTIYF.

The chain couples TRBV27 to TRBJ1-3; no clear D. Trimming took off 6 bases at V and 0 bases at J, with 9 bases between the two ends. This CDR3 has 14 residues. Per germline, CDR1 MNHEY and CDR2 SMNVEV (reference sequence). CDR3 nucleotide sequence: TGTGCCAGCAGGGAGCTGGTCTCTGGAAACACCATATATTTT. This gives the protein CASRELVSGNTIYF.

This chain joins TRBV4-2 and TRBJ2-7; weak D call: TRBD2 (6 bases). The CDR3 contains 15 residues. CDR1 is LGHNA, CDR2 YNFKEQ, per germline. V was pared by 0 bases and J by 2 bases, with 11 bases between. In DNA form, the CDR3 reads TGTGCCAGCAGCCAAGAGGAGGGAGGAACCTACGAGCAGTACTTC. Translating gives CASSQEEGGTYEQYF.

V usage is TRBV28 and J usage is TRBJ2-3; D might be TRBD1 (6 bases). Germline CDR1 reads MDHEN; CDR2 reads SYDVKM. The CDR3 has 14 amino acids. V shed 5 bases and J shed 4 bases, with 13 bases lying between them. CDR3 protein: CASSTDSPPDTQYF. CDR3 bases: TGTGCCAGCAGTACGGACAGTCCCCCAGATACGCAGTATTTT.

This chain uses TRBV3-1 (or the pseudogene TRBV3-2) with TRBJ2-2; 9 bases are shared with TRBD2. J gave up 2 bases and V 1 base, and 8 bases lay outside the gene matches. This CDR3 is 18 amino acids long. Germline CDR1 reads LGHDT; CDR2 reads YNNKEL (reference sequence). CDR3 region: CASSQAKREVYNTGELFF. The CDR3 coding sequence is TGTGCCAGCAGCCAAGCTAAGCGGGAGGTATATAACACCGGGGAGCTGTTTTTT.

This chain links TRBV12-5 with TRBJ2-1, with a possible D match to TRBD1 (5 bases). V gave up 0 bases and J gave up 0 bases, with 12 bases separating them. Germline values: CDR1 LGHNT, CDR2 FRNRAP. The CDR3 covers 17 residues. The CDR3 DNA reads TGTGCTAGTGGTTTGGTCCAGGGTACCCTCTCCTACAATGAGCAGTTCTTC. Amino acids: CASGLVQGTLSYNEQFF.

J is TRBJ1-2 and V is TRBV4-1; TRBD1 is a possible D gene (6 bases). The CDR3 runs 13 residues. In germline, CDR1 is MGHRA, CDR2 YSYEKL. Trimming shortened V by 3 bases and J by 4 bases, and 9 bases separated the two germline ends. The CDR3 loop reads CASSHWDIYGYTF. In nucleotides, the CDR3 is TGCGCCAGCAGCCATTGGGACATCTATGGCTACACCTTC.

The J gene is TRBJ2-7, the V gene TRBV4-2; D gene ambiguous. The V and J ends lost 0 bases and 0 bases respectively, with 15 bases between them. The germline V gene encodes CDR1 LGHNA and CDR2 YNFKEQ. The CDR3 runs 17 residues. The CDR3 nucleotides are TGTGCCAGCAGCCAAGAGTTTTACGCTACCGGCTCCTACGAGCAGTACTTC. Translating gives CASSQEFYATGSYEQYF.

This rearrangement joins TRBV11-3 to TRBJ2-7, with D maybe TRBD2 (6 bases). The CDR3 covers 15 residues. Trimming stripped 3 bases from V and 2 bases from J, with 14 bases between. Germline lookup yields CDR1 SGHNT and CDR2 YENEEA. The CDR3 spells CASSFAAGRTYEQYF. CDR3 coding DNA: TGTGCCAGCAGCTTCGCGGCGGGGAGAACCTACGAGCAGTACTTC.

The CDR3 DNA reads TGCGCCAGCAGCCAACTAGCGGGAGGTACCCAGTACTTC. Its translation is CASSQLAGGTQYF. The chain has TRBV4-1 and TRBJ2-5, with 11 nucleotides matching TRBD2. Germline loops: CDR1 MGHRA, CDR2 YSYEKL. This CDR3 has 13 amino acids. J lost 8 bases, V lost 2 bases, and 1 base had no gene match.

The gene calls are TRBV19 and TRBJ2-7; D uncertain. The CDR3 is made up of 13 amino acids. V shed 3 bases and J shed 0 bases, with 6 bases lying between them. Per the germline V gene, CDR1 is LNHDA and CDR2 is SQIVND (reference sequence). The CDR3 loop is CASSIPSSYEQYF. CDR3 DNA sequence: TGTGCCAGTAGTATCCCTAGCTCCTACGAGCAGTACTTC.

The chain links TRBV18 to TRBJ1-1; 7 nucleotides match TRBD1. V lost 2 bases and J lost 1; bases outside the gene matches: 7. Germline V gene sequence: CDR1 KGHSH, CDR2 LQKENI. This CDR3 is built from 16 residues. This chain's CDR3 is CASSPGGGGRNTEAFF. The DNA for the CDR3 is TGTGCCAGCTCACCAGGCGGAGGGGGCCGGAACACTGAAGCTTTCTTT.

The chain has TRBV10-1 and TRBJ2-3, with no clear D. V lost 3 bases, J lost 6 bases, and 10 bases lay in between. This CDR3 contains 13 residues. Germline values: CDR1 WNHNN, CDR2 SYGVQD (reference sequence). The CDR3 reads CASSETTRDTQYF. The CDR3, as DNA: TGCGCCAGCAGTGAAACCACGCGGGATACGCAGTATTTT.